These 21 T cell receptor beta chains were sequenced from one sample in a study of shared clonotypes between healthy human individuals. The repertoire was sequenced with immunoSEQ multiplex PCR; TCRdb's copy has only in-frame clones and lacks some. The sample has about 1 million clones; around 74% are singletons. The material sequenced was memory CD4+ T cells sorted from blood. Sample subset: CD45RA-negative fraction. These receptors all stem from a young man in good health.

The CDR3 spells CASSQEGGVGTEAFF. CDR3 DNA sequence: TGCGCCAGCAGCCAAGAAGGGGGCGTGGGCACTGAAGCTTTCTTT. The V and J genes are TRBV4-1 and TRBJ1-1, with 7 positions matching TRBD1. The CDR3 length is 15 residues. V lost 0 bases and J lost 4; bases outside the gene matches: 5. Germline-derived CDR1 and CDR2 are MGHRA and YSYEKL.

The V and J genes are TRBV2 and TRBJ2-5, with 7 positions matching TRBD2. The CDR3 totals 15 residues. Germline CDR1 is SNHLY and CDR2 is FYNNEI. V was pared by 6 bases and J by 7 bases, with 14 bases of the junction left unmatched. CDR3 region: CASSRSWEGARTQYF. The CDR3 nucleotides are TGTGCCAGCAGCCGAAGTTGGGAGGGAGCCCGGACCCAGTACTTC.

Many counts were recorded for this clone. The chain joins TRBV23-1 to TRBJ2-1; D is unresolved. TRBV23-1 is designated an ORF whose function remains uncertain. The CDR3 sequence is 15 residues long. Trimming shortened V by 3 bases and J by 7 bases, and 16 bases separated the two germline ends. Written as DNA, the CDR3 is TGCGCCAGCAGTCACCTGTCGTCCGTAGGGAATGAGCAGTTCTTC. Protein sequence: CASSHLSSVGNEQFF.

The chain recombines TRBV19 with TRBJ1-5; D uncertain. Trimming removed 5 bases at V and 2 bases at J, with 10 bases between. This CDR3 contains 14 residues. Per germline, CDR1 LNHDA and CDR2 SQIVND (reference sequence). The CDR3 loop reads CASSLSQGNQPQHF. The CDR3 region has the DNA TGTGCCAGTAGTCTTAGCCAGGGCAATCAGCCCCAGCATTTT.

V gene TRBV7-9 combines with J gene TRBJ1-3; D is unclear. Germline-derived CDR1 and CDR2 are SEHNR and FQNEAQ (reference sequence). The CDR3 extends over 17 amino acids. V was pared by 1 base and J by 2 bases, with 15 bases between. CDR3 amino acids: CASSLGTGLRAGNTIYF. As DNA, the CDR3 is TGTGCCAGCAGCTTAGGGACCGGGCTAAGGGCTGGAAACACCATATATTTT.

The table lists this clone with a count of one. This rearrangement joins TRBV11-3 to TRBJ2-3; D possibly matches TRBD1 or TRBD2 (5 bases each). From germline, CDR1 is SGHNT and CDR2 YENEEA. There are 18 residues in the CDR3. Trimming took off 5 bases at V and 4 bases at J, with 25 bases between the two ends. CDR3 in amino acids: CASSRGGWGQTEADTQYF. The CDR3 region has the DNA TGTGCCAGCAGCCGAGGAGGATGGGGTCAGACAGAGGCAGATACGCAGTATTTT.

This chain uses TRBV6-1 with TRBJ1-1, with a tentative D call TRBD1 (5 bases). The CDR3 sequence is 14 residues long. V was trimmed by 1 base and J by 7 bases, leaving 13 bases between them. The V gene's germline CDR1 is MNHNS and CDR2 SASEGT. This CDR3 is CASSEEGLSDEAFF. In DNA form, the CDR3 reads TGTGCCAGCAGTGAAGAGGGGCTGTCGGATGAAGCTTTCTTT.

Here the CDR3 reads CASSLGSGLVGEQFF. CDR3 bases: TGTGCCAGCAGCTTAGGGTCCGGACTAGTTGGTGAGCAGTTCTTC. The chain combines TRBV7-2 with TRBJ2-1, with TRBD2 identical over 7 bases. The CDR3 sequence is 15 residues long. Germline V gives CDR1 SGHTA, CDR2 FQGNSA. V lost 1 base, J lost 9 bases, and 9 bases stayed unmatched.

The chain's CDR3 is CASSGGQVNTEAFF. CDR3 coding DNA: TGTGCCAGCAGCGGGGGACAGGTGAACACTGAAGCTTTCTTT. The chain recombines TRBV5-4 with TRBJ1-1; TRBD1 agrees at 8 bases. V lost 4 bases and J lost 0; bases outside the gene matches: 2. The V gene's germline CDR1 is SGHNT and CDR2 YYREEE (reference sequence). This CDR3 contains 14 residues. Complete variable domain (other parts from reference TRBV5-4 and TRBJ1-1): ETGVTQSPTHLIKTRGQQVTLRCSSQSGHNTVSWYQQALGQGPQFIFQYYREEENGRGNFPPRFSGLQFPNYSSELNVNALELDDSALYLCASSGGQVNTEAFFGQGTRLTVV.

J is TRBJ2-1 and V is TRBV5-4, with TRBD2 matching over 8 bases. CDR1 SGHNT and CDR2 YYREEE come from the germline V gene (reference sequence). Trimming cost V 2 bases and J 3 bases; bases outside gene matches: 7. The CDR3 has 16 residues. CDR3 residues: CASSLLAGNIYNEQFF. CDR3 coding DNA: TGTGCCAGCAGCTTATTAGCGGGGAATATCTACAATGAGCAGTTCTTC.

This clone was observed a single time. V and J are TRBV5-6 and TRBJ1-1; D is unclear. Germline CDR1 reads SGHDT; CDR2 reads YYEEEE. The length of the CDR3 is 14 residues. V dropped 0 bases and J dropped 2 bases, with 8 bases sitting between them. CDR3 sequence: CASSLEQHNTEAFF. The CDR3 DNA reads as TGTGCCAGCAGCTTGGAACAACATAACACTGAAGCTTTCTTT.

Comment on this clone: A single base is all that separates this from a far larger clone, so a read error is likely. The rearrangement links TRBV5-4 to TRBJ2-2; D remains ambiguous. The CDR3 sequence is 15 residues long. Looked up from germline, CDR1 is SGHNT and CDR2 is YYREEE (reference sequence). V was shortened by 0 bases and J by 4 bases, with 10 bases between the two germline ends. The CDR3, as DNA: TGTGCCAGCAGCTTGGCGTTAAGGAGCACCGGGGAGCTGTTTTTT. Its translation is CASSLALRSTGELFF.

This sequence joins TRBV7-9 and TRBJ1-3, with unresolved D. Trimming cost V 4 bases and J 2 bases, with 3 bases left between them. Germline V gives CDR1 SEHNR, CDR2 FQNEAQ (reference sequence). The CDR3 is 12 residues long. The CDR3 protein is CASSSAGNTIYF. CDR3 DNA: TGTGCCAGCAGCTCGGCTGGAAACACCATATATTTT. The full variable domain, its missing parts supplied by reference TRBV7-9 and TRBJ1-3, is DTGVSQNPRHKITKRGQNVTFRCDPISEHNRLYWYRQTLGQGPEFLTYFQNEAQLEKSRLLSDRFSAERPKGSFSTLEIQRTEQGDSAMYLCASSSAGNTIYFGEGSWLTVV.

This clone was recorded a few times. The J gene is TRBJ2-5, the V gene TRBV5-4, with D hard to call. Germline V gives CDR1 SGHNT, CDR2 YYREEE (reference sequence). Trimming left V 3 bases short and J 5 bases short, with 20 bases between. The CDR3 covers 16 residues. CDR3: CASSSKLSPARETQYF. CDR3 sequence (DNA): TGTGCCAGCAGCTCGAAGCTCAGTCCTGCCCGGGAGACCCAGTACTTC.

This chain connects TRBV19 to TRBJ1-2; D remains unclear. V lost 5 bases and J lost 5, with 12 bases in between. Germline CDR1 and CDR2: LNHDA and SQIVND (reference sequence). The CDR3 covers 13 residues. CDR3 loop: CASSPDFLYGYTF. CDR3 DNA sequence: TGTGCCAGTAGTCCGGACTTTCTATATGGCTACACCTTC.

The chain carries TRBV7-9 and TRBJ2-7; 8 bases align to TRBD1. Germline V gene data show CDR1 as SEHNR and CDR2 as FQNEAQ (reference sequence). The CDR3 sequence is 15 residues long. V lost 5 bases and J lost 2; bases outside the gene matches: 8. The CDR3 reads CASSPNPGGPYEQYF. CDR3 in DNA: TGTGCCAGCAGCCCCAATCCAGGGGGCCCCTACGAGCAGTACTTC.

A word on this clone: Within the sample, other DNA sequences also encode this same CDR3. In DNA, the CDR3 is TGCGCCAGCAGCTTGACTGGGAGAGAGACCCAGTACTTC. Translated, it gives CASSLTGRETQYF. The chain employs TRBV5-1 and TRBJ2-5; possibly TRBD2 for D (5 bases). Trimming removed 1 base from V and 4 bases from J, with 8 bases in between. Germline V gene lookup returns CDR1 SGHRS and CDR2 YFSETQ. CDR3 size: 13 residues.

The gene calls are TRBV11-1 and TRBJ2-7; TRBD1 might be the D (5 bases). V was shortened by 1 base and J by 2 bases, with 12 bases between the two germline ends. The CDR3 is 15 amino acids. Germline CDR1 and CDR2: SGHAT and FQDESV (reference sequence). CDR3 in amino acids: CASSLGGPGPYEQYF. CDR3 nucleotides: TGTGCCAGCAGCTTAGGAGGACCAGGGCCCTACGAGCAGTACTTC.

This CDR3 is CASSRDRITDTQYF. As DNA, the CDR3 is TGTGCCAGCAGCCGGGACAGGATCACAGATACGCAGTATTTT. This chain uses TRBV11-3 with TRBJ2-3; 8 bases fit TRBD1. The length of the CDR3 is 14 residues. Trimming took 5 bases from V and 2 from J; bases not matched to a gene: 3. The germline V gene has CDR1 SGHNT and CDR2 YENEEA.

This clone was counted once. The chain links TRBV19 to TRBJ2-2, with 9 bases identical to TRBD1. Germline V gene sequence: CDR1 LNHDA, CDR2 SQIVND (reference sequence). V lost 8 bases, J lost 10 bases, and 14 bases stayed unmatched. The CDR3 extends over 15 amino acids. CDR3 in DNA: TGTGCCAGTTGTAATACAGGGGGCATAAGGGTGGAGCTGTTTTTT. Its protein product is CASCNTGGIRVELFF. The variable domain in full, with the rest retrieved from reference TRBV19 and TRBJ2-2, is DGGITQSPKYLFRKEGQNVTLSCEQNLNHDAMYWYRQDPGQGLRLIYYSQIVNDFQKGDIAEGYSVSREKKESFPLTVTSAQKNPTAFYLCASCNTGGIRVELFFGEGSRLTVL.

In its sample, this clone was seen a few times. The rearrangement uses TRBV6-5 and TRBJ2-7; D not certain. The V end was cut by 7 bases, the J end by 0 bases, with 10 bases between. CDR3 size: 13 residues. Germline V gene sequence: CDR1 MNHEY, CDR2 SVGAGI. The CDR3 DNA follows: TGTGCCAGCATGGAGATGAGCTCCTACGAGCAGTACTTC. It is translated as CASMEMSSYEQYF.